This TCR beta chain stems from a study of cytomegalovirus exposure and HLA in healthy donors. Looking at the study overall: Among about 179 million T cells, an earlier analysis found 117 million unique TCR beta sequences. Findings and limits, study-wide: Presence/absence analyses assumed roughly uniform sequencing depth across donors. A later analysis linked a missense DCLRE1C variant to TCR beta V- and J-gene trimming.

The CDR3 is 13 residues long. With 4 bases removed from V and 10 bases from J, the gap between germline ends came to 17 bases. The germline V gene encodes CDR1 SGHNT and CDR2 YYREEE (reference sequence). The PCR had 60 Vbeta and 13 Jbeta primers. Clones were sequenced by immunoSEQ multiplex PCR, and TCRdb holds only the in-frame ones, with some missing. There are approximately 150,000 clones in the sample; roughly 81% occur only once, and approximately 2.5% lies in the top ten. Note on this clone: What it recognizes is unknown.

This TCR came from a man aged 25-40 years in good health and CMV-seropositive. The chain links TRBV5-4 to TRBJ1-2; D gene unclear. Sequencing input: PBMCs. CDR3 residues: CASSPAFALDYTF. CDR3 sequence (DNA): TGTGCCAGCAGCCCCGCCTTTGCGCTTGACTACACCTTC.